This TCR beta chain was sequenced during a study of blood T cell repertoires in COVID-19. Categorization into cohorts depended on clinical history that participants reported. Sequencing used immunoSEQ multiplex PCR; TCRdb keeps in-frame clones, though not all of them. The sample shows 150,000 or so clones, roughly 87% of them seen only once. CDR1 SGHRS and CDR2 YFSETQ come from the germline V gene. The CDR3 runs 14 residues. The V gene lost 0 bases and the J gene lost 5 bases, with 11 bases spanning the gap. Sequencing was carried out using PBMCs or T cells enriched from blood (not recorded which). The V and J genes are TRBV5-1 and TRBJ1-1, with no clear D. The receptor was isolated from a woman aged 35 to 49 who had been exposed to COVID-19. The chain's CDR3 is CASSLGLRETEAFF. The CDR3 nucleotides are TGCGCCAGCAGCTTGGGGCTAAGGGAGACTGAAGCTTTCTTT.